At least ten counts were recorded for the clone carrying this T cell receptor (beta chain). Its cognate antigen is unknown. Trimming removed 1 base from V and 8 bases from J, with 9 bases in between. The V gene's germline CDR1 is SGHVS and CDR2 FNYEAQ. The CDR3 totals 13 residues. The data stem from a study of neurological immune-mediated disorders. Findings and limits, study-wide: Private repertoires in all groups were suggested, as expanded clones shared no CDR3 amino acid sequences across subjects.

TCRdb reprocessed the 5' RACE reads with MiXCR, giving one entry per CDR3 protein. In the table there are around 26,000 distinct CDR3 sequences, 5% to 7.5% of which are singletons. This sequence was found in a woman between 50 and 59 years old in good health. The chain couples TRBV7-6 to TRBJ2-1; tentatively, D is TRBD2 (5 bases). Sample: PBMCs. The CDR3 region has the DNA TGTGCCAGCAGCTTAGTAGGAGCGGATGAGCAGTTCTTC. Translated: CASSLVGADEQFF.